The T cell receptor beta chain described here comes from a study of beta chain features in type 1 diabetes. Reverse transcribing all isolated RNA meant expressed TCRB transcripts were sequenced. Measured with immunoSEQ multiplex PCR; TCRdb has only the in-frame clones, and not every one. The profile shows hundreds of thousands of clones, 10% to 15% of them singletons. Study-wide points: TCRB CDR3s were moderately but significantly shorter in Type 1 diabetes patients in all four CD4+ subsets. The study found that naive, central memory and Treg TCRB repertoires appeared more similar in patients than in healthy donors.

Germline trimming cut 8 bases from V and 7 bases from J; bases unmatched to any gene: 24. This CDR3 region has 17 residues. Germline V CDR1 and CDR2: GTSNPN, SVGIG (reference sequence). In this sample, this clone turned up a few times. The antigen is not known. Source material: naive CD4+ T cells from blood. The TCR comes from a woman aged 18-29 years with type 1 diabetes. This chain connects TRBV30 to TRBJ2-5, with TRBD2 matching over 8 bases. CDR3 DNA sequence: TGTGCCGGAACACACCTCGCCGGGACTAGGGGAGGCGCGACCCAGTACTTC. Translating it yields CAGTHLAGTRGGATQYF.